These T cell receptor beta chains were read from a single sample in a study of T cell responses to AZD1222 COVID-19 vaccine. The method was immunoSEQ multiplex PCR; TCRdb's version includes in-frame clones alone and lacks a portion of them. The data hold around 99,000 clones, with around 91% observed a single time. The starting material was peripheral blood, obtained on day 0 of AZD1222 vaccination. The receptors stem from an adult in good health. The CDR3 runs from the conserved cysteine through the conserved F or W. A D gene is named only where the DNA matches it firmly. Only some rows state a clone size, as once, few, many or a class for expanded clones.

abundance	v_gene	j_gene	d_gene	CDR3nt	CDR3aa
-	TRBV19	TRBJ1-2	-	TGTGCCAGTACCCCGGACAGCGGACTGACTAACTATGGCTACACCTTC	CASTPDSGLTNYGYTF
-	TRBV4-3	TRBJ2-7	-	TGCGCCTTAAGCCGAGACAGGCCCCTCGGCGAGCAGTACTTC	CALSRDRPLGEQYF
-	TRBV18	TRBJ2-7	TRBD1	TGTGCCAGCTCCCCATTCCCTCCGACAGGGTGGTACGAGCAGTACTTC	CASSPFPPTGWYEQYF
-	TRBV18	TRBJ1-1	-	TGTGCCAGCTCAGGCCCGAGGAACACTGAAGCTTTCTTT	CASSGPRNTEAFF
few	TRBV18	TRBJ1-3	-	TGTGCCAGCTCAGTATCCTCGAACACCATATATTTT	CASSVSSNTIYF
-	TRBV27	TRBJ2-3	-	TGTGCCAGCAGTTTACCGAGGTTTAGCACAGATACGCAGTATTTT	CASSLPRFSTDTQYF
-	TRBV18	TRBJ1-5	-	TGTGCCAGCTCAGAATTATCCCAGGGGTATCAGCCCCAGCATTTT	CASSELSQGYQPQHF
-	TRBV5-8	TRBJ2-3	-	TGTGCCAGCAGCTTGGATTCCGGGGCTAGCACAGATACGCAGTATTTT	CASSLDSGASTDTQYF
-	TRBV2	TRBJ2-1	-	TGTGCCAGCAGGGGGGAGTGGAGCTCCTACAATGAGCAGTTCTTC	CASRGEWSSYNEQFF
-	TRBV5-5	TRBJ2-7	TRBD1	TGTGCCAGCAGCGCTCGGACAGGGGACTACGAGCAGTACTTC	CASSARTGDYEQYF
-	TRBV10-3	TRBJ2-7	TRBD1	TGTGCCATCAGTGTAGGGACAGGGGTCTACGAGCAGTACTTC	CAISVGTGVYEQYF
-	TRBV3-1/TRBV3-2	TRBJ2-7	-	TGTGCCAGCAGCCAAGAACGTGGGACTCCCCCCTACGAGCAGTACTTC	CASSQERGTPPYEQYF
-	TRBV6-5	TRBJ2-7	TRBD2	TGTGCCAGCAGTAGTTCCGGGACTAGGCTTCAGTACTTC	CASSSSGTRLQYF
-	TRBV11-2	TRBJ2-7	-	TGTGCCAGCAGCTTAGAAGGAGGGGCGGGTGACTACGAGCAGTACTTC	CASSLEGGAGDYEQYF
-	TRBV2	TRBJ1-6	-	TGTGCCAGCAGTGAAATCCGCCTCTATAATTCACCCCTCCACTTT	CASSEIRLYNSPLHF
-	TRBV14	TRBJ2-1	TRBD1	TGTGCCAGCAGCCGACGACACAGGGGCTACAATGAGCAGTTCTTC	CASSRRHRGYNEQFF
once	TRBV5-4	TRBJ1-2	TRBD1	TGTGCCAGCAGCGCGGGGACAGATACCTATGGCTACACCTTC	CASSAGTDTYGYTF
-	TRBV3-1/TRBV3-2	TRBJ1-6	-	TGTGCCAGCAGCCAAGTCGACGCCTTTAATTCACCCCTCCACTTT	CASSQVDAFNSPLHF
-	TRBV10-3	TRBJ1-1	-	TGTGCCACTACAGGGCCGGGCACTGAAGCTTTCTTT	CATTGPGTEAFF
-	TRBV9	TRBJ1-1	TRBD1	TGTGCCAGCAGCGTAGACAATACAGGGGACACTGAAGCTTTCTTT	CASSVDNTGDTEAFF
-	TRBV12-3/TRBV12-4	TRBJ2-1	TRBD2	TGTGCCAGCAGTCTCCTAACTAGCGGGGAGCAGTTCTTC	CASSLLTSGEQFF
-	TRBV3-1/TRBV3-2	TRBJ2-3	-	TGTGCCAGGGACCTTTTACCCACAGATACGCAGTATTTT	CARDLLPTDTQYF
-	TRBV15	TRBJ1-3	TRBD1	TGTGCCACCAGCAGGGGGGACAGCGGAAACACCATATATTTT	CATSRGDSGNTIYF
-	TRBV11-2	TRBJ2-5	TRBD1	TGTGCCAGCAGCTTAGTTGGGGGACAGCTACTGGAGACCCAGTACTTC	CASSLVGGQLLETQYF
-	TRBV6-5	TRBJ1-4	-	TGTGCCAGCATTCTTGACAGGATTGGGGAAAAACTGTTTTTT	CASILDRIGEKLFF
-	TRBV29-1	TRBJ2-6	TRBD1	TGCAGCGCGAAGACAGGGGGCTTAGTTGGGGCCAACGTCCTGACTTTC	CSAKTGGLVGANVLTF
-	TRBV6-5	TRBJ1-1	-	TGTGCCAGCAGTCGACTACCGGGACAGAACACTGAAGCTTTCTTT	CASSRLPGQNTEAFF
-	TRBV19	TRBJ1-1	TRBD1	TGTGCCAGCAATACCGGACAGGGCGGAAGCACTGAAGCTTTCTTT	CASNTGQGGSTEAFF
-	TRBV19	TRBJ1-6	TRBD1	TGTGCCAGTAGTCCCTGGACAGGGCGCGGTTCGGATTCACCCCTCCACTTT	CASSPWTGRGSDSPLHF
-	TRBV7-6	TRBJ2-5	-	TGTGCCAGCAGCCCAAAACAGGGACCCCAAGAGACCCAGTACTTC	CASSPKQGPQETQYF